The clone carrying this TCR beta chain has a single count. Germline V lookup: CDR1 ENHRY, CDR2 SYGVKD. V shed 7 bases, J shed 6 bases, and the junction held 8 bases outside the gene matches. The CDR3 is 14 amino acids. The data originate from a study of blood T cell repertoires in COVID-19. Whole-study context: The samples span acute and convalescent COVID-19 from the United States, Italy and Spain. The cDNA or gDNA used as material had been derived from T cells, B-cell-depleted T cells, or PBMCs.

In the original processing: Amplification of reference gene primers provided the estimated nucleated cell counts. Repertoires were generated with immunoSEQ multiplex PCR, while TCRdb's copy carries only in-frame clones and drops some. V and J calls plus clone size are reproduced from that table; the DNA served to infer D and trimming. The sample carries some 16,000 clones, 80% to 90% recorded once. The sequence came from a human donor with active COVID-19. The donor label of this sample is uncertain. Sequencing used peripheral blood. V is TRBV10-3 and J is TRBJ2-1, with TRBD2 matching 8 bases. The CDR3 region is CAITDRGGRNEQFF. In DNA, the CDR3 is TGTGCCATCACCGATCGGGGGGGCCGCAATGAGCAGTTCTTC.